These T cell receptor beta chains were read from a single sample in a study of CD8+ T cells in alopecia areata. Data came from immunoSEQ multiplex PCR; TCRdb stores just in-frame clones and leaves some out. The sample records 100,000 to 150,000 clones, 45% to 60% being singletons. Specimen: CD4+ T cells sorted from blood, collected at week 0. These receptor sequences come from a human donor with alopecia areata. Each CDR3 is given with its conserved first and last residue. D genes are given only for firm matches. Not every row has a clone size; where given, it reads once, few, many or a size class.

d_call: -
j_call: TRBJ1-5
clone_size: -
v_call: TRBV7-2
cdr3_nt: TGTGCCAGCAGCGAATCAAGAAATCAGCCCCAGCATTTT
cdr3_aa: CASSESRNQPQHF

d_call: -
j_call: TRBJ1-2
clone_size: -
v_call: TRBV28
cdr3_nt: TGTGCCAGCACCACGGTCCCACACCAGGGCTACACCTTC
cdr3_aa: CASTTVPHQGYTF

d_call: -
j_call: TRBJ1-5
clone_size: -
v_call: TRBV5-6
cdr3_nt: TGTGCCAGCAGCTTGTATGTGGGAAGACGCAATCAGCCCCAGCATTTT
cdr3_aa: CASSLYVGRRNQPQHF

d_call: -
j_call: TRBJ1-1
clone_size: -
v_call: TRBV5-4
cdr3_nt: TGTGCCAGCAGCTTTCGGGGTACTGAAGCTTTCTTT
cdr3_aa: CASSFRGTEAFF

d_call: -
j_call: TRBJ2-1
clone_size: -
v_call: TRBV30
cdr3_nt: TGTGCCTGGAGGGCAAATTACGGGCAGTTCTTC
cdr3_aa: CAWRANYGQFF

d_call: TRBD2
j_call: TRBJ2-1
clone_size: few
v_call: TRBV10-3
cdr3_nt: TGTGCCATCAGTGGCGGGGGGGCTGGGAATGAGCAGTTCTTC
cdr3_aa: CAISGGGAGNEQFF

d_call: -
j_call: TRBJ1-4
clone_size: -
v_call: TRBV5-1
cdr3_nt: TGCGCCAGCAGCGAAGGGGAGGACGAAAAACTGTTTTTT
cdr3_aa: CASSEGEDEKLFF

d_call: -
j_call: TRBJ2-1
clone_size: -
v_call: TRBV30
cdr3_nt: TGTGCCTGGAGTGTTAAGGGGACGGATGAGCAGTTCTTC
cdr3_aa: CAWSVKGTDEQFF

d_call: TRBD2
j_call: TRBJ2-3
clone_size: -
v_call: TRBV30
cdr3_nt: TGTGCCTGGAGCCTGCAAGCGGGATGGGCAGATACGCAGTATTTT
cdr3_aa: CAWSLQAGWADTQYF

d_call: TRBD1
j_call: TRBJ1-1
clone_size: -
v_call: TRBV19
cdr3_nt: TGTGCCAGTAGTACCCGGGACAGGCACCTTGAAGCTTTCTTT
cdr3_aa: CASSTRDRHLEAFF

d_call: -
j_call: TRBJ2-5
clone_size: -
v_call: TRBV5-1
cdr3_nt: TGCGCCAGCAGCCAGACCCACCAAGAGACCCAGTACTTC
cdr3_aa: CASSQTHQETQYF

d_call: -
j_call: TRBJ2-2
clone_size: -
v_call: TRBV5-1
cdr3_nt: TGCGCCAGCAGCTTGGTATTGGGGGATTCCGGGGAGCTGTTTTTT
cdr3_aa: CASSLVLGDSGELFF

d_call: TRBD1
j_call: TRBJ2-7
clone_size: once
v_call: TRBV4-3
cdr3_nt: TGCGCCAGCAGCCAAGATCCATCGGACAGGGGTTCCGAGCAGTACTTC
cdr3_aa: CASSQDPSDRGSEQYF

d_call: -
j_call: TRBJ1-6
clone_size: -
v_call: TRBV30
cdr3_nt: TGTGCCTGGAGTAAAAGACAGATCTATAATTCACCCCTCCACTTT
cdr3_aa: CAWSKRQIYNSPLHF

d_call: TRBD2
j_call: TRBJ2-3
clone_size: -
v_call: TRBV7-2
cdr3_nt: TGTGCCAGCAGCAGTACGGGGGGAGGAGATACGCAGTATTTT
cdr3_aa: CASSSTGGGDTQYF

d_call: -
j_call: TRBJ1-3
clone_size: once
v_call: TRBV5-1
cdr3_nt: TGCGCCAGCAGCTTGGAACCGGGGACACGCTCTGGAAACACCATATATTTT
cdr3_aa: CASSLEPGTRSGNTIYF

d_call: TRBD1
j_call: TRBJ1-2
clone_size: -
v_call: TRBV28
cdr3_nt: TGTGCCAGCAGTTTAATCAGGGGGCTCGGCTACACCTTC
cdr3_aa: CASSLIRGLGYTF

d_call: -
j_call: TRBJ2-4
clone_size: -
v_call: TRBV5-4
cdr3_nt: TGTGCCAGCAGCTTGGCCGGCACAGGCCTAAACATTCAGTACTTC
cdr3_aa: CASSLAGTGLNIQYF

d_call: TRBD1
j_call: TRBJ2-2
clone_size: -
v_call: TRBV18
cdr3_nt: TGTGCCAGCTCACTAAACAGACCGGGACAGGAGTTAACCGGGGAGCTGTTTTTT
cdr3_aa: CASSLNRPGQELTGELFF

d_call: -
j_call: TRBJ2-1
clone_size: -
v_call: TRBV28
cdr3_nt: TGTGCCAGCAGTTTATCCGCGGGAAGTGACAATGAATTCTTC
cdr3_aa: CASSLSAGSDNEFF

d_call: TRBD1
j_call: TRBJ2-2
clone_size: once
v_call: TRBV19
cdr3_nt: TGTGCCAGTAGTAAGGCCGGGACAGGGAACACCGGGGAGCTGTTTTTT
cdr3_aa: CASSKAGTGNTGELFF

d_call: -
j_call: TRBJ1-3
clone_size: -
v_call: TRBV18
cdr3_nt: TGTGCCAGCTCACGTACGGAAATCTCTGGAAACACCATATATTTT
cdr3_aa: CASSRTEISGNTIYF

d_call: TRBD1
j_call: TRBJ1-4
clone_size: -
v_call: TRBV5-1
cdr3_nt: TGCGCCAGCAGCCCCGGACAGGGCACTGAAAAACTGTTTTTT
cdr3_aa: CASSPGQGTEKLFF

d_call: TRBD1
j_call: TRBJ2-7
clone_size: few
v_call: TRBV5-1
cdr3_nt: TGCGCCAGCAGCCCGCCGGGACAGGGCTACGAGCAGTACTTC
cdr3_aa: CASSPPGQGYEQYF

d_call: -
j_call: TRBJ2-7
clone_size: -
v_call: TRBV7-9
cdr3_nt: TGTGCCAGCAGCTTGGGTCCGGGCTACGAGCAGTACTTC
cdr3_aa: CASSLGPGYEQYF

d_call: -
j_call: TRBJ2-3
clone_size: -
v_call: TRBV7-9
cdr3_nt: TGTGCCAGCAGCTTTAACCTAGGCACAGATACGCAGTATTTT
cdr3_aa: CASSFNLGTDTQYF

d_call: -
j_call: TRBJ2-5
clone_size: -
v_call: TRBV28
cdr3_nt: TGTGCCAGCAGCCTCTACCGGCGGGAGACCCAGTACTTC
cdr3_aa: CASSLYRRETQYF

d_call: -
j_call: TRBJ2-3
clone_size: -
v_call: TRBV9
cdr3_nt: TGTGCCAGCAGCGTAGCGGGATCCACAGATACGCAGTATTTT
cdr3_aa: CASSVAGSTDTQYF

d_call: TRBD1
j_call: TRBJ2-3
clone_size: -
v_call: TRBV5-4
cdr3_nt: TGTGCCAGCCGGTGGACAGGGGTCGTGTCAGATACGCAGTATTTT
cdr3_aa: CASRWTGVVSDTQYF

d_call: -
j_call: TRBJ1-5
clone_size: once
v_call: TRBV2
cdr3_nt: TGTGCCAGCAGAACGGGAGTGGGTCAGCCCCAGCATTTT
cdr3_aa: CASRTGVGQPQHF

d_call: -
j_call: TRBJ2-5
clone_size: -
v_call: TRBV19
cdr3_nt: TGTGCCAGTAGTACCAGGGTTCTCCAAGAGACCCAGTACTTC
cdr3_aa: CASSTRVLQETQYF

d_call: TRBD1
j_call: TRBJ1-2
clone_size: -
v_call: TRBV5-1
cdr3_nt: TGCGCCAGCAGCGTACCGGGACAGGGGAGGGATGGCTACACCTTC
cdr3_aa: CASSVPGQGRDGYTF

d_call: -
j_call: TRBJ1-1
clone_size: -
v_call: TRBV30
cdr3_nt: TGTGCCTGGAGCCAGGTGGACACTGAAGCTTTCTTT
cdr3_aa: CAWSQVDTEAFF

d_call: -
j_call: TRBJ2-2
clone_size: -
v_call: TRBV30
cdr3_nt: TGTGCCTGGAGCACGACCGGGCCCCCCGTGTCCGGGGAGCTGTTTTTT
cdr3_aa: CAWSTTGPPVSGELFF

d_call: -
j_call: TRBJ1-1
clone_size: -
v_call: TRBV27
cdr3_nt: TGTGCCAGCAGTTTTACTGGGGACACTGAAGCTTTCTTT
cdr3_aa: CASSFTGDTEAFF

d_call: -
j_call: TRBJ2-1
clone_size: -
v_call: TRBV7-7
cdr3_nt: TGTGCCAGCAGCTTAGCAGCAGGCCCCTACAATGAGCAGTTCTTC
cdr3_aa: CASSLAAGPYNEQFF

d_call: TRBD2
j_call: TRBJ2-3
clone_size: few
v_call: TRBV7-9
cdr3_nt: TGTGCCAGCAGCTCTCTACCAGCGGGATTACTGGATACGCAGTATTTT
cdr3_aa: CASSSLPAGLLDTQYF